The rows below give T cell receptor beta chains drawn from one sample of a study of shared clonotypes between healthy human individuals. The method was immunoSEQ multiplex PCR; TCRdb's version includes in-frame clones alone and lacks a portion of them. The sample consists of about 480,000 clones, 79% of them appearing once. Material: PBMCs. These receptors all come from a middle-aged woman in good health. Some clones in this sample may be carry-over from other donors' samples. The CDR3 runs from the conserved cysteine through the conserved F or W. D genes are given only for firm matches. Size is stated for part of the rows, as once, few or many counts, or as a class when the clone is expanded.

j_call	clone_size	v_call	d_call	cdr3_nt	cdr3_aa
TRBJ2-7	NA	TRBV19	TRBD2	TGTGCCAGTAGCCCCGGGACTAGCGGTTACGAGCAGTACTTC	CASSPGTSGYEQYF
TRBJ2-1	many	TRBV4-1	TRBD2	TGCGCCAGCAGAGCCGCGGGACTAGCGGTTTACAATGAGCAGTTCTTC	CASRAAGLAVYNEQFF
TRBJ2-2	few	TRBV5-6	TRBD1	TGTGCCAGCAGCTTCGGGGCAGGGGGCGGTCCCGGGGAGCTGTTTTTT	CASSFGAGGGPGELFF
TRBJ2-7	NA	TRBV28	NA	TGTGCCAGCAGTTTAGCCCTGGGAACTTACGAGCAGTACTTC	CASSLALGTYEQYF
TRBJ2-5	NA	TRBV7-2	NA	TGTGCCAGCAGCTTAGGATTAGCTCAAGAGACCCAGTACTTC	CASSLGLAQETQYF
TRBJ2-3	NA	TRBV18	TRBD1	TGTGCCAGCTCATTGGGACAGACAGATACGCAGTATTTT	CASSLGQTDTQYF
TRBJ2-1	once	TRBV6-1	NA	TGTGCCAGCAGTGCCAGGAGGGGGAAATCCTACAATGAGCAGTTCTTC	CASSARRGKSYNEQFF
TRBJ2-2	NA	TRBV4-1	TRBD1	TGCGCCAGCAGCCACGTCGGGACAGTCCCGAACACCGGGGAGCTGTTTTTT	CASSHVGTVPNTGELFF
TRBJ2-5	NA	TRBV9	TRBD2	TGTGCCAGCAGCGCGATACCTAGCGGGGCGGAGACCCAGTACTTC	CASSAIPSGAETQYF
TRBJ2-7	NA	TRBV6-6	NA	TGTGCCAGCAGTTACTCCTCCGGCGGGTACGAGCAGTACTTC	CASSYSSGGYEQYF
TRBJ1-3	NA	TRBV7-2	NA	TGTGCCAGCAGCTTAGTTTCGGGGGGCTCTGGAAACACCATATATTTT	CASSLVSGGSGNTIYF
TRBJ2-7	few	TRBV7-8	NA	TGTGCCAGCAGCTTAAGCGGAAGCTCCTACGAGCAGTACTTC	CASSLSGSSYEQYF
TRBJ2-3	NA	TRBV9	NA	TGTGCCAGCAGCGCGGGTAGTTATACAGATACGCAGTATTTT	CASSAGSYTDTQYF
TRBJ1-1	NA	TRBV7-2	NA	TGTGCCAGCAGCTTAGCAGTGGGGGCTCGTTTTGAAGCTTTCTTT	CASSLAVGARFEAFF
TRBJ2-1	once	TRBV30	NA	TGTGCCTGGAGTATATATGGGACCAATGAGCGGTTCTTC	CAWSIYGTNERFF
TRBJ2-2	NA	TRBV5-4	TRBD1	TGTGCCAGCAGCTTCATGGGACAGGAAGCCGGGGAGCTGTTTTTT	CASSFMGQEAGELFF
TRBJ2-5	NA	TRBV7-2	NA	TGTGCCAGCAGCTTCTCCCAAGAGACCCAGTACTTC	CASSFSQETQYF
TRBJ2-7	NA	TRBV5-1	NA	TGCGCCAGCAGCTTGGTGTCCAGGTGGGCCTACGAGCAGTACTTC	CASSLVSRWAYEQYF
TRBJ1-2	NA	TRBV7-9	TRBD1	TGTGCCAGCAGCTTAGCCGGGACAGGTAGTGGCTACACCTTC	CASSLAGTGSGYTF
TRBJ2-2	NA	TRBV5-4	NA	TGTGCCAGCAGCTTCCAGGGCACCGGGGAGCTGTTTTTT	CASSFQGTGELFF
TRBJ2-1	NA	TRBV19	TRBD2	TGTGCCAGTAGTAGCGGGAGGTCGGTAGGGCAAGAGCAGTTCTTC	CASSSGRSVGQEQFF
TRBJ2-7	NA	TRBV7-2	NA	TGTGCCAGCAGCTTAGCGGAGGACTACTCATTTGGTGAGCAGTACTTC	CASSLAEDYSFGEQYF
TRBJ2-1	NA	TRBV28	NA	TGTGCCAGCAGTTTATCCTTTAGGTATGAGCAGTTCTTC	CASSLSFRYEQFF
TRBJ2-7	NA	TRBV5-6	NA	TGTGCCAGCAGCAGGACGAGCTACTACGAGCAGTACTTC	CASSRTSYYEQYF
TRBJ1-1	NA	TRBV5-1	NA	TGCGCCAGCAGCATAGGACAGCGGAACACTGAAGCTTTCTTT	CASSIGQRNTEAFF